Sequencing of this TCR beta chain was carried out in a study of blood T cell repertoires in COVID-19. Study-level background: The analysed material was cDNA or gDNA that came from T cells, B-cell-depleted T cells, or PBMCs.

In the original analysis: Reference gene primer amplification yielded estimated nucleated cell counts. Profiled with immunoSEQ multiplex PCR; TCRdb holds only in-frame clones, not every one. V, J and clone size reflect that table, while D and trimming were determined from the DNA. This table holds about 230,000 clones, more than 70% found once. There are 13 residues in the CDR3. The V end lost 0 bases, the J end lost 8 bases, and 7 bases lay between the germline ends. The germline V gene has CDR1 KGHSH and CDR2 LQKENI. Sequencing input: peripheral blood. The receptor comes from a man aged 40-50 years with active or convalescent COVID-19. The chain couples TRBV18 to TRBJ1-4; D remains ambiguous. CDR3 loop: CASSPPSGEKLFF. CDR3 coding DNA: TGTGCCAGCTCACCACCTTCGGGGGAAAAACTGTTTTTT.